This T cell receptor beta chain is drawn from a study of blood T cell repertoires in COVID-19. The wider study: COVID-19 samples from acute and convalescent phases originated in the United States, Italy and Spain. Sample material is recorded as cDNA or gDNA derived from T cells, B-cell-depleted T cells, or PBMCs.

As processed by the authors: Amplification from reference gene primers served as the basis for estimated nucleated cell counts. Sequencing was performed with immunoSEQ multiplex PCR; in TCRdb, only in-frame clones are kept and a portion is missing. That table supplies the V and J calls and clone size; D and trimming were determined from the DNA. Of some 240,000 clones listed, around 84% are singletons. The sequence was obtained from a man aged 45-65 years with active or convalescent COVID-19. Sequencing used peripheral blood.

This CDR3 is CASSLDSFSNQPQHF. The CDR3 DNA is TGTGCCAGCAGCTTAGACAGTTTTAGCAATCAGCCCCAGCATTTT. The chain links TRBV7-2 to TRBJ1-5; no reliable D call. The CDR3 loop spans 15 amino acids. Germline lookup yields CDR1 SGHTA and CDR2 FQGNSA. V lost 1 base and J lost 0, with 7 bases in between. Complete variable domain (other parts from reference TRBV7-2 and TRBJ1-5): GAGVSQSPSNKVTEKGKDVELRCDPISGHTALYWYRQSLGQGLEFLIYFQGNSAPDKSGLPSDRFSAERTGGSVSTLTIQRTQQEDSAVYLCASSLDSFSNQPQHFGDGTRLSIL.